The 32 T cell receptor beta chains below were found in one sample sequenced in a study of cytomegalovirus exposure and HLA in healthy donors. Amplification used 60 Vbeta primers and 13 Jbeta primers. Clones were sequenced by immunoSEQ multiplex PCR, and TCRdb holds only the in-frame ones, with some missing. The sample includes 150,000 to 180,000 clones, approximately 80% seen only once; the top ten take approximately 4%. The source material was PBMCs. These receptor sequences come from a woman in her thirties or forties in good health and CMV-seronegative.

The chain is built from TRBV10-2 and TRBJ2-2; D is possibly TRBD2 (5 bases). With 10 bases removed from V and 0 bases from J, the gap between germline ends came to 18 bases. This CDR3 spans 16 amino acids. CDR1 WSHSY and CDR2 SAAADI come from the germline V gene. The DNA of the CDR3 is TGCGCCACCCCCCAGGACGAGCGGCCGAACACCGGGGAGCTGTTTTTT. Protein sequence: CATPQDERPNTGELFF.

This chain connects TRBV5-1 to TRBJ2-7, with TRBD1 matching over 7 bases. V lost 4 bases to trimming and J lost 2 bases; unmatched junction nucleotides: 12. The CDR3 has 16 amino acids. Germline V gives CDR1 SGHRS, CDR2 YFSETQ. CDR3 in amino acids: CASSLRQGVSTYEQYF. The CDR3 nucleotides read TGCGCCAGCAGCCTCCGACAGGGCGTTTCTACCTACGAGCAGTACTTC.

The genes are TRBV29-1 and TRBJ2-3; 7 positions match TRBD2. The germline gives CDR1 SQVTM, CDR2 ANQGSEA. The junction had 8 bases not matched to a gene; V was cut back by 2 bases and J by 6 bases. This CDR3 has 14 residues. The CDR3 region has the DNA TGCAGCGTTGAATCAGCGGGAAGAATCGATACGCAGTATTTT. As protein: CSVESAGRIDTQYF.

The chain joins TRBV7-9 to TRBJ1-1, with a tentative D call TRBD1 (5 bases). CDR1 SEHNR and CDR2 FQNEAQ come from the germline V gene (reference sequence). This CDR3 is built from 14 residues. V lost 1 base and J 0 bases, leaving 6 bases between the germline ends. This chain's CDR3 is CASSLGRVNTEAFF. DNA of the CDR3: TGTGCCAGCAGCTTAGGCAGGGTGAACACTGAAGCTTTCTTT.

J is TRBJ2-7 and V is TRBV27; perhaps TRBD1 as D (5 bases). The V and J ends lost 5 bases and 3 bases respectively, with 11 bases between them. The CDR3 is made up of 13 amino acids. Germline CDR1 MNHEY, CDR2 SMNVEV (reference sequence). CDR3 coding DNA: TGTGCCAGCAGTACCCGACAGTTCTACGAGCAGTACTTC. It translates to CASSTRQFYEQYF.

The CDR3 sequence is CATTNWAGGETQYF. In DNA, the CDR3 is TGCGCCACCACCAATTGGGCAGGGGGTGAGACCCAGTACTTC. The V gene is TRBV10-2, the J gene TRBJ2-5, with 7 bases lining up with TRBD1. CDR1 WSHSY and CDR2 SAAADI come from the germline V gene. J lost 5 bases, V lost 10 bases, and 13 bases had no gene match. The CDR3 consists of 14 residues.

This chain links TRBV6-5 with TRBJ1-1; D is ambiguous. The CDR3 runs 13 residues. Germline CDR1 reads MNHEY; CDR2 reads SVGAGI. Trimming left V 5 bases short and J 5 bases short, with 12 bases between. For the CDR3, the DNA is TGTGCCAGCAGTCCCGCTACGTATACTGAAGCTTTCTTT. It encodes CASSPATYTEAFF.

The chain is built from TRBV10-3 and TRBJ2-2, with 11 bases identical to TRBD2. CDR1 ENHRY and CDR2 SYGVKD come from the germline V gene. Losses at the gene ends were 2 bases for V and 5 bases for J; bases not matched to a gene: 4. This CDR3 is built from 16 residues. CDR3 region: CAISEPLAGETGELFF. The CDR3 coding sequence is TGTGCCATCAGTGAGCCACTAGCGGGAGAGACCGGGGAGCTGTTTTTT.

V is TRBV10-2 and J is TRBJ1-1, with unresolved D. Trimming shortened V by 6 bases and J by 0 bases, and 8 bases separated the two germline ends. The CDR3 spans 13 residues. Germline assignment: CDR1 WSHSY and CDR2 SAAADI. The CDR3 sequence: CASRMNMNTEAFF. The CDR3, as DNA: TGCGCCAGCAGAATGAACATGAACACTGAAGCTTTCTTT.

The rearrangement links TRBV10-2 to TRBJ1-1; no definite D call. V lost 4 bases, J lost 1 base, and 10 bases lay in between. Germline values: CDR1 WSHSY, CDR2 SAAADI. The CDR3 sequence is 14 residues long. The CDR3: CASSAPGSNTEAFF. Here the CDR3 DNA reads TGCGCCAGCAGTGCGCCCGGGTCGAACACTGAAGCTTTCTTT.

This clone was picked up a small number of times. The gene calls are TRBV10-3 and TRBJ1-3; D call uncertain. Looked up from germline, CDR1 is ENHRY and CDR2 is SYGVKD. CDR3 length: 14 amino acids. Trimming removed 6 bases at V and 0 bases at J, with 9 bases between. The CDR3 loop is CAISDGSSGNTIYF. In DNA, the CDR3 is TGTGCCATCAGCGACGGGAGCTCTGGAAACACCATATATTTT.

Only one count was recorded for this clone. The CDR3 coding sequence is TGTGCCAGCAGTTACGATGGGGGGGCAAATACCGGGGAGCTGTTTTTT. The encoded protein is CASSYDGGANTGELFF. The chain joins TRBV6-5 to TRBJ2-2; a possible D gene is TRBD2 (7 bases). V lost 2 bases, J lost 5 bases, and 15 bases lay in between. Germline V lookup: CDR1 MNHEY, CDR2 SVGAGI. This CDR3 has 16 amino acids.

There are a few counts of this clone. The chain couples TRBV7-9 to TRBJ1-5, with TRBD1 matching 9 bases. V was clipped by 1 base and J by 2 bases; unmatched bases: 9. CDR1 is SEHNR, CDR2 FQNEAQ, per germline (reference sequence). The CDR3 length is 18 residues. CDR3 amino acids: CASSLEARDRERNQPQHF. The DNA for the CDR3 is TGTGCCAGCAGCTTAGAAGCACGGGACAGGGAACGCAATCAGCCCCAGCATTTT. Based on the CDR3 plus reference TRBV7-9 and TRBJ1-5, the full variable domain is DTGVSQNPRHKITKRGQNVTFRCDPISEHNRLYWYRQTLGQGPEFLTYFQNEAQLEKSRLLSDRFSAERPKGSFSTLEIQRTEQGDSAMYLCASSLEARDRERNQPQHFGDGTRLSIL.

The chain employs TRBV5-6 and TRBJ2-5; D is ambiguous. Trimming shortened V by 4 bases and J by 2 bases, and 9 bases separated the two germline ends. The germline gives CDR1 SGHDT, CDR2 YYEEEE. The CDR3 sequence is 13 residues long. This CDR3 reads CASSLGSQETQYF. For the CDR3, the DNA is TGTGCCAGCAGCCTAGGATCGCAAGAGACCCAGTACTTC. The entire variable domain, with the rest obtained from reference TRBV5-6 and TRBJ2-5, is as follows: DAGVTQSPTHLIKTRGQQVTLRCSPKSGHDTVSWYQQALGQGPQFIFQYYEEEERQRGNFPDRFSGHQFPNYSSELNVNALLLGDSALYLCASSLGSQETQYFGPGTRLLVL.

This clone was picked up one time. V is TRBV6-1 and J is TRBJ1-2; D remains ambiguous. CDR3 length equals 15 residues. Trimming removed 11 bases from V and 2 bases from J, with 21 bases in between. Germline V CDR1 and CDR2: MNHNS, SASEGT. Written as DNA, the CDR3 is TGTGCCGGCAAAGTTCCCCGACCAGGAAACTATGGCTACACCTTC. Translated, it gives CAGKVPRPGNYGYTF.

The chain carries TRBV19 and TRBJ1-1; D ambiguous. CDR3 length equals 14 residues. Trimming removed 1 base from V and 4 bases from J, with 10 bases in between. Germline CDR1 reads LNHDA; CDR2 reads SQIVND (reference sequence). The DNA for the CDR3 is TGTGCCAGTAGTATAGGCTCCGCCGGCACTGAAGCTTTCTTT. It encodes CASSIGSAGTEAFF.

The CDR3 here is CACPGGNEDGYTF. The CDR3, as DNA: TGTGCCTGCCCTGGGGGGAACGAAGATGGCTACACCTTC. This sequence joins TRBV19 and TRBJ1-2; D possibly corresponds to TRBD1 (5 bases). CDR1 is LNHDA, CDR2 SQIVND, per germline (reference sequence). CDR3 length: 13 amino acids. V was cut by 11 bases and J by 6 bases, with 19 bases left in between.

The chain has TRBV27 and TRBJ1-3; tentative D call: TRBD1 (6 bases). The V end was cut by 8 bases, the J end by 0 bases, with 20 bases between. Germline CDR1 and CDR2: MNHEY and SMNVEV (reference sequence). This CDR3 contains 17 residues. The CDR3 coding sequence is TGTGCCAGCCCCCTTAGGGGACACAGTCTCTCTGGAAACACCATATATTTT. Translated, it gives CASPLRGHSLSGNTIYF.

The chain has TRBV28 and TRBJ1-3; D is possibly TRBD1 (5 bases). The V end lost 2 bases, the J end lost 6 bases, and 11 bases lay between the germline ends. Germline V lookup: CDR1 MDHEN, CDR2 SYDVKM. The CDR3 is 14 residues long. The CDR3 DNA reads TGTGCCAGCAGTTTAGGGCAGGGTGTAAACACCATATATTTT. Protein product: CASSLGQGVNTIYF.

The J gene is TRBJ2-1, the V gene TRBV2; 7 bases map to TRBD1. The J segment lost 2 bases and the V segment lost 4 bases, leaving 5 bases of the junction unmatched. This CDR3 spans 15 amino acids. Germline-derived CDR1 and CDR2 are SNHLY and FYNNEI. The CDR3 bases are TGTGCCAGCAGTGCAGGGCAGGGGGCCTACAATGAGCAGTTCTTC. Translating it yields CASSAGQGAYNEQFF.

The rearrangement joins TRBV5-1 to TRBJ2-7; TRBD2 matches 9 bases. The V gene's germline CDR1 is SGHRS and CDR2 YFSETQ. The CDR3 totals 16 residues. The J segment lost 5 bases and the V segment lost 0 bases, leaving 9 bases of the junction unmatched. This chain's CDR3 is CASSLAPAGLANEQYF. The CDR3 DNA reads TGCGCCAGCAGCTTGGCCCCGGCGGGACTAGCTAACGAGCAGTACTTC. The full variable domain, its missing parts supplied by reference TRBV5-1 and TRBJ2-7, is KAGVTQTPRYLIKTRGQQVTLSCSPISGHRSVSWYQQTPGQGLQFLFEYFSETQRNKGNFPGRFSGRQFSNSRSEMNVSTLELGDSALYLCASSLAPAGLANEQYFGPGTRLTVT.

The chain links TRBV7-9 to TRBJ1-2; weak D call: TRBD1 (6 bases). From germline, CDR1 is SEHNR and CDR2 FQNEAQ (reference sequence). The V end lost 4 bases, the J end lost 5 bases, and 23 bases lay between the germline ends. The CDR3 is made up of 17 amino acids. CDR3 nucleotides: TGTGCCAGCAGCTCCATTAGTTTCGGTACAGGGTCTTATGGCTACACCTTC. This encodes CASSSISFGTGSYGYTF.

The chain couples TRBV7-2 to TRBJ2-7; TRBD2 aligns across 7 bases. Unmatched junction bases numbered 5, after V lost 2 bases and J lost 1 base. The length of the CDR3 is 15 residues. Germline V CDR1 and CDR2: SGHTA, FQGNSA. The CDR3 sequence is CASSLIAGSSYEQYF. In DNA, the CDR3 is TGTGCCAGCAGCTTAATAGCGGGCAGTTCCTACGAGCAGTACTTC.

The CDR3 nucleotides read TGCAGCGTTCAATATGGAGGGACGAGCGGGGAGCAGTACTTC. Amino acids: CSVQYGGTSGEQYF. V is TRBV29-1 and J is TRBJ2-7; TRBD2 is a possible D gene (6 bases). Trimming shortened V by 5 bases and J by 7 bases, and 21 bases separated the two germline ends. The CDR3 spans 14 residues. Germline V CDR1 and CDR2: SQVTM, ANQGSEA.

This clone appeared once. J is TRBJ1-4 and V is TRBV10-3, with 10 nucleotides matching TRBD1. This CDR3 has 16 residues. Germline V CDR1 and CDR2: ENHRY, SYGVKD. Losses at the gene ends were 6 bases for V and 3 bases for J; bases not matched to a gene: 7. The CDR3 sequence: CAISPGTGVANEKLFF. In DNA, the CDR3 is TGTGCCATCAGCCCCGGGACAGGGGTAGCTAATGAAAAACTGTTTTTT.

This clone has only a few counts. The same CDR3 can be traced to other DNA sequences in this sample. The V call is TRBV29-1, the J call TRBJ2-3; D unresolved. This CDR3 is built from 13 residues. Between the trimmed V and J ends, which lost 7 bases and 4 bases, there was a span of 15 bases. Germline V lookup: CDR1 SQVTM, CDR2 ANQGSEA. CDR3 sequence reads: CSASRDLADTQYF. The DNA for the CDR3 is TGCAGCGCGTCTAGAGATCTGGCAGATACGCAGTATTTT.

CDR3 DNA: TGTGCCATCAGTGAAAATCATAGCAATCAGCCCCAGCATTTT. It encodes CAISENHSNQPQHF. The rearrangement links TRBV10-3 to TRBJ1-5; D ambiguous. CDR3 length: 14 residues. The V end was cut by 3 bases, the J end by 0 bases, with 6 bases between. Germline loops: CDR1 ENHRY, CDR2 SYGVKD.

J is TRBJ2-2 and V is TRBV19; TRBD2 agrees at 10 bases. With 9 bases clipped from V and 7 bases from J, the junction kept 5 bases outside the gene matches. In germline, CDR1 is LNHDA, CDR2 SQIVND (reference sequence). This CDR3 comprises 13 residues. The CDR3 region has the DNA TGTGCCAGCCTAGCGGGGGTTGGCGGGGAGCTGTTTTTT. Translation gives CASLAGVGGELFF.

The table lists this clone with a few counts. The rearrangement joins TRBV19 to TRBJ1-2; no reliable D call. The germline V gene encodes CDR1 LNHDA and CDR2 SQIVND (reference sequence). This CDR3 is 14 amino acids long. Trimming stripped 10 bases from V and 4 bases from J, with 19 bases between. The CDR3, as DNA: TGTGCCACCAACCCGGTGGACTCCCTCTATGGCTACACCTTC. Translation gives CATNPVDSLYGYTF. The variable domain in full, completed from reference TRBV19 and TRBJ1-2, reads DGGITQSPKYLFRKEGQNVTLSCEQNLNHDAMYWYRQDPGQGLRLIYYSQIVNDFQKGDIAEGYSVSREKKESFPLTVTSAQKNPTAFYLCATNPVDSLYGYTFGSGTRLTVV.

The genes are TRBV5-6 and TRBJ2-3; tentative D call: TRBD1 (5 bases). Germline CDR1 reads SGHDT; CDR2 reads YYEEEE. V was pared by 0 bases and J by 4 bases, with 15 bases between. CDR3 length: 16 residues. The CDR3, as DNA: TGTGCCAGCAGCTTGGGGGCAGGGTTAAGCGCAGATACGCAGTATTTT. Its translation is CASSLGAGLSADTQYF.

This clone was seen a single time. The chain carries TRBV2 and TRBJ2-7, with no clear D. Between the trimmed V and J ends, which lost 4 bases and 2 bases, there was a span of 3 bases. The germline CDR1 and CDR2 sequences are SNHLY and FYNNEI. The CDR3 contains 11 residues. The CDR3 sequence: CASSAAYEQYF. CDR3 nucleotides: TGTGCCAGCAGTGCCGCCTACGAGCAGTACTTC.

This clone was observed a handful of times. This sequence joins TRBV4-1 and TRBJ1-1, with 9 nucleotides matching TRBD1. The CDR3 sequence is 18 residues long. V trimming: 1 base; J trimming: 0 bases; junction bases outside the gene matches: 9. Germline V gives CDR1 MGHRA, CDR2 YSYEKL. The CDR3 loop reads CASSQGGDRVGLNTEAFF. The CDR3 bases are TGCGCCAGCAGCCAAGGCGGGGACAGGGTGGGCCTGAACACTGAAGCTTTCTTT.